Presented here are 5 T cell receptor beta chains from one specimen sequenced in a study of STAT5B mutations in CD4+ large granular lymphocyte leukemia. Profiling relied on immunoSEQ multiplex PCR, and the TCRdb table lists in-frame clones only, not all of them. The top ten hold roughly 4.4% of the sample, which has around 30,000 clones, 85% seen once. The sample consisted of CD4+ T cells from blood buffy coats. These TCRs come from a human donor in good health.

The chain joins TRBV28 to TRBJ1-5; D unclear. Germline values: CDR1 MDHEN, CDR2 SYDVKM. V lost 4 bases to trimming and J lost 0 bases, with 7 bases between them. The CDR3 totals 14 residues. CDR3 protein: CASSSEYSNQPQHF. CDR3 in DNA: TGTGCCAGCAGTTCGGAGTATAGCAATCAGCCCCAGCATTTT.

The table lists this clone with a few counts. The chain combines TRBV18 with TRBJ2-2; unclear D gene. V was trimmed by 2 bases and J by 5 bases, leaving 12 bases between them. Germline values: CDR1 KGHSH, CDR2 LQKENI. CDR3 length: 15 residues. CDR3 sequence: CASSPISGLTGELFF. In DNA, the CDR3 is TGTGCCAGCTCACCAATCTCCGGTCTTACCGGGGAGCTGTTTTTT.

V gene TRBV15 combines with J gene TRBJ2-7, with 7 bases matching TRBD2. The CDR3 sequence is 16 residues long. Trimming cost V 0 bases and J 5 bases; bases outside gene matches: 10. The germline V gene encodes CDR1 LNHNV and CDR2 YYDKDF (reference sequence). The CDR3 spells CATSRESSGTPHEQYF. The CDR3, as DNA: TGTGCCACCAGCAGAGAGTCTAGCGGAACCCCTCACGAGCAGTACTTC.

The chain joins TRBV27 to TRBJ2-7, with no clear D. Germline-derived CDR1 and CDR2 are MNHEY and SMNVEV (reference sequence). V was shortened by 5 bases and J by 8 bases, with 22 bases between the two germline ends. The CDR3 length is 15 residues. The CDR3 is CASSPWTGSVPKQYF. The CDR3 coding sequence is TGTGCCAGCAGTCCGTGGACGGGCTCCGTCCCCAAGCAGTACTTC.

The chain recombines TRBV11-2 with TRBJ2-5; 9 bases line up with TRBD1. Per germline, CDR1 SGHAT and CDR2 FQNNGV. Losses at the gene ends were 7 bases for V and 5 bases for J; bases not matched to a gene: 11. There are 15 residues in the CDR3. CDR3 bases: TGTGCCAGCATTTGGGGTACAGGGGGCGATGAGACCCAGTACTTC. This gives the protein CASIWGTGGDETQYF.